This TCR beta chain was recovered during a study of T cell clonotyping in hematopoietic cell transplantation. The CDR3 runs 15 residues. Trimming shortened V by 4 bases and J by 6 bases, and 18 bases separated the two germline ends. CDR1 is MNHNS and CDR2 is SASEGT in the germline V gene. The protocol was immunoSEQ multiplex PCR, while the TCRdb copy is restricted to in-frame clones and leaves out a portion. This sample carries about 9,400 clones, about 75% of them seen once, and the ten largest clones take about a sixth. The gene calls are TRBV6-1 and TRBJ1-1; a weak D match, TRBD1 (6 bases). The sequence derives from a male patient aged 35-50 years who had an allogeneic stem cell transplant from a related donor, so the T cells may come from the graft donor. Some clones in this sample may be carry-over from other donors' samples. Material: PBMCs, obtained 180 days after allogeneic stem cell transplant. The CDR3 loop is CASSGGAILTAEAFF. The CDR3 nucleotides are TGTGCCAGCAGTGGGGGGGCAATTCTTACCGCTGAAGCTTTCTTT.